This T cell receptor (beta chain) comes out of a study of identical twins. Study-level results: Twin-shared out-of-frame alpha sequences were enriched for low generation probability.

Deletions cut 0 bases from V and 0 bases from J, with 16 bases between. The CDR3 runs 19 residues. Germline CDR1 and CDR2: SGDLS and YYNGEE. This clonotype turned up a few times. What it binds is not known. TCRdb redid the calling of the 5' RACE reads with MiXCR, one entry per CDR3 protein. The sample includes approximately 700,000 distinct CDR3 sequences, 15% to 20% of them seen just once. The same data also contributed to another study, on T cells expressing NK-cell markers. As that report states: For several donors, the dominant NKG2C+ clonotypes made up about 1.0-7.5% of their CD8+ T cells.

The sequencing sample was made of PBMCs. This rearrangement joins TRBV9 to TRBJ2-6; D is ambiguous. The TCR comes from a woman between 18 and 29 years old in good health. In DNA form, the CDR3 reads TGTGCCAGCAGCGTAGACACAGATAATGCCCGCTCTGGGGCCAACGTCCTGACTTTC. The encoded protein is CASSVDTDNARSGANVLTF.